This T cell receptor beta chain appears in the sequencing data of a study of graft-versus-host responses after intestinal transplantation. Study overall: Transplants given to recipients were multivisceral, liver-intestinal, or isolated intestinal. Every transplant recipient was induced with anti-thymocyte globulin, then maintained on tacrolimus and steroids for two to three years. Study-wide results and limits: Peak GvH clone levels in circulation were associated with early post-transplant HvG declines. The recipient marrow held GvH clones, and some of them showed up first in ileum or blood.

Germline assignment: CDR1 SGHNT and CDR2 YYREEE (reference sequence). The CDR3 loop spans 17 amino acids. Deletions cut 2 bases from V and 3 bases from J, with 20 bases between. Profiled with immunoSEQ multiplex PCR; TCRdb holds only in-frame clones, not every one. The data show nearly 20,000 clones, around nine tenths seen once. With regard to this clone: Its target is unknown.

This chain links TRBV5-4 with TRBJ1-1, with D possibly being TRBD1 (6 bases). The material sequenced was PBMCs, taken approximately 220 days after intestinal transplant. The TCR sequence derives from a human patient who received an intestinal transplant, so some T cells may come from the graft donor. CDR3: CASSFGFGGGRDTEAFF. The CDR3 nucleotides read TGTGCCAGCAGCTTCGGGTTTGGTGGGGGCAGGGACACTGAAGCTTTCTTT.